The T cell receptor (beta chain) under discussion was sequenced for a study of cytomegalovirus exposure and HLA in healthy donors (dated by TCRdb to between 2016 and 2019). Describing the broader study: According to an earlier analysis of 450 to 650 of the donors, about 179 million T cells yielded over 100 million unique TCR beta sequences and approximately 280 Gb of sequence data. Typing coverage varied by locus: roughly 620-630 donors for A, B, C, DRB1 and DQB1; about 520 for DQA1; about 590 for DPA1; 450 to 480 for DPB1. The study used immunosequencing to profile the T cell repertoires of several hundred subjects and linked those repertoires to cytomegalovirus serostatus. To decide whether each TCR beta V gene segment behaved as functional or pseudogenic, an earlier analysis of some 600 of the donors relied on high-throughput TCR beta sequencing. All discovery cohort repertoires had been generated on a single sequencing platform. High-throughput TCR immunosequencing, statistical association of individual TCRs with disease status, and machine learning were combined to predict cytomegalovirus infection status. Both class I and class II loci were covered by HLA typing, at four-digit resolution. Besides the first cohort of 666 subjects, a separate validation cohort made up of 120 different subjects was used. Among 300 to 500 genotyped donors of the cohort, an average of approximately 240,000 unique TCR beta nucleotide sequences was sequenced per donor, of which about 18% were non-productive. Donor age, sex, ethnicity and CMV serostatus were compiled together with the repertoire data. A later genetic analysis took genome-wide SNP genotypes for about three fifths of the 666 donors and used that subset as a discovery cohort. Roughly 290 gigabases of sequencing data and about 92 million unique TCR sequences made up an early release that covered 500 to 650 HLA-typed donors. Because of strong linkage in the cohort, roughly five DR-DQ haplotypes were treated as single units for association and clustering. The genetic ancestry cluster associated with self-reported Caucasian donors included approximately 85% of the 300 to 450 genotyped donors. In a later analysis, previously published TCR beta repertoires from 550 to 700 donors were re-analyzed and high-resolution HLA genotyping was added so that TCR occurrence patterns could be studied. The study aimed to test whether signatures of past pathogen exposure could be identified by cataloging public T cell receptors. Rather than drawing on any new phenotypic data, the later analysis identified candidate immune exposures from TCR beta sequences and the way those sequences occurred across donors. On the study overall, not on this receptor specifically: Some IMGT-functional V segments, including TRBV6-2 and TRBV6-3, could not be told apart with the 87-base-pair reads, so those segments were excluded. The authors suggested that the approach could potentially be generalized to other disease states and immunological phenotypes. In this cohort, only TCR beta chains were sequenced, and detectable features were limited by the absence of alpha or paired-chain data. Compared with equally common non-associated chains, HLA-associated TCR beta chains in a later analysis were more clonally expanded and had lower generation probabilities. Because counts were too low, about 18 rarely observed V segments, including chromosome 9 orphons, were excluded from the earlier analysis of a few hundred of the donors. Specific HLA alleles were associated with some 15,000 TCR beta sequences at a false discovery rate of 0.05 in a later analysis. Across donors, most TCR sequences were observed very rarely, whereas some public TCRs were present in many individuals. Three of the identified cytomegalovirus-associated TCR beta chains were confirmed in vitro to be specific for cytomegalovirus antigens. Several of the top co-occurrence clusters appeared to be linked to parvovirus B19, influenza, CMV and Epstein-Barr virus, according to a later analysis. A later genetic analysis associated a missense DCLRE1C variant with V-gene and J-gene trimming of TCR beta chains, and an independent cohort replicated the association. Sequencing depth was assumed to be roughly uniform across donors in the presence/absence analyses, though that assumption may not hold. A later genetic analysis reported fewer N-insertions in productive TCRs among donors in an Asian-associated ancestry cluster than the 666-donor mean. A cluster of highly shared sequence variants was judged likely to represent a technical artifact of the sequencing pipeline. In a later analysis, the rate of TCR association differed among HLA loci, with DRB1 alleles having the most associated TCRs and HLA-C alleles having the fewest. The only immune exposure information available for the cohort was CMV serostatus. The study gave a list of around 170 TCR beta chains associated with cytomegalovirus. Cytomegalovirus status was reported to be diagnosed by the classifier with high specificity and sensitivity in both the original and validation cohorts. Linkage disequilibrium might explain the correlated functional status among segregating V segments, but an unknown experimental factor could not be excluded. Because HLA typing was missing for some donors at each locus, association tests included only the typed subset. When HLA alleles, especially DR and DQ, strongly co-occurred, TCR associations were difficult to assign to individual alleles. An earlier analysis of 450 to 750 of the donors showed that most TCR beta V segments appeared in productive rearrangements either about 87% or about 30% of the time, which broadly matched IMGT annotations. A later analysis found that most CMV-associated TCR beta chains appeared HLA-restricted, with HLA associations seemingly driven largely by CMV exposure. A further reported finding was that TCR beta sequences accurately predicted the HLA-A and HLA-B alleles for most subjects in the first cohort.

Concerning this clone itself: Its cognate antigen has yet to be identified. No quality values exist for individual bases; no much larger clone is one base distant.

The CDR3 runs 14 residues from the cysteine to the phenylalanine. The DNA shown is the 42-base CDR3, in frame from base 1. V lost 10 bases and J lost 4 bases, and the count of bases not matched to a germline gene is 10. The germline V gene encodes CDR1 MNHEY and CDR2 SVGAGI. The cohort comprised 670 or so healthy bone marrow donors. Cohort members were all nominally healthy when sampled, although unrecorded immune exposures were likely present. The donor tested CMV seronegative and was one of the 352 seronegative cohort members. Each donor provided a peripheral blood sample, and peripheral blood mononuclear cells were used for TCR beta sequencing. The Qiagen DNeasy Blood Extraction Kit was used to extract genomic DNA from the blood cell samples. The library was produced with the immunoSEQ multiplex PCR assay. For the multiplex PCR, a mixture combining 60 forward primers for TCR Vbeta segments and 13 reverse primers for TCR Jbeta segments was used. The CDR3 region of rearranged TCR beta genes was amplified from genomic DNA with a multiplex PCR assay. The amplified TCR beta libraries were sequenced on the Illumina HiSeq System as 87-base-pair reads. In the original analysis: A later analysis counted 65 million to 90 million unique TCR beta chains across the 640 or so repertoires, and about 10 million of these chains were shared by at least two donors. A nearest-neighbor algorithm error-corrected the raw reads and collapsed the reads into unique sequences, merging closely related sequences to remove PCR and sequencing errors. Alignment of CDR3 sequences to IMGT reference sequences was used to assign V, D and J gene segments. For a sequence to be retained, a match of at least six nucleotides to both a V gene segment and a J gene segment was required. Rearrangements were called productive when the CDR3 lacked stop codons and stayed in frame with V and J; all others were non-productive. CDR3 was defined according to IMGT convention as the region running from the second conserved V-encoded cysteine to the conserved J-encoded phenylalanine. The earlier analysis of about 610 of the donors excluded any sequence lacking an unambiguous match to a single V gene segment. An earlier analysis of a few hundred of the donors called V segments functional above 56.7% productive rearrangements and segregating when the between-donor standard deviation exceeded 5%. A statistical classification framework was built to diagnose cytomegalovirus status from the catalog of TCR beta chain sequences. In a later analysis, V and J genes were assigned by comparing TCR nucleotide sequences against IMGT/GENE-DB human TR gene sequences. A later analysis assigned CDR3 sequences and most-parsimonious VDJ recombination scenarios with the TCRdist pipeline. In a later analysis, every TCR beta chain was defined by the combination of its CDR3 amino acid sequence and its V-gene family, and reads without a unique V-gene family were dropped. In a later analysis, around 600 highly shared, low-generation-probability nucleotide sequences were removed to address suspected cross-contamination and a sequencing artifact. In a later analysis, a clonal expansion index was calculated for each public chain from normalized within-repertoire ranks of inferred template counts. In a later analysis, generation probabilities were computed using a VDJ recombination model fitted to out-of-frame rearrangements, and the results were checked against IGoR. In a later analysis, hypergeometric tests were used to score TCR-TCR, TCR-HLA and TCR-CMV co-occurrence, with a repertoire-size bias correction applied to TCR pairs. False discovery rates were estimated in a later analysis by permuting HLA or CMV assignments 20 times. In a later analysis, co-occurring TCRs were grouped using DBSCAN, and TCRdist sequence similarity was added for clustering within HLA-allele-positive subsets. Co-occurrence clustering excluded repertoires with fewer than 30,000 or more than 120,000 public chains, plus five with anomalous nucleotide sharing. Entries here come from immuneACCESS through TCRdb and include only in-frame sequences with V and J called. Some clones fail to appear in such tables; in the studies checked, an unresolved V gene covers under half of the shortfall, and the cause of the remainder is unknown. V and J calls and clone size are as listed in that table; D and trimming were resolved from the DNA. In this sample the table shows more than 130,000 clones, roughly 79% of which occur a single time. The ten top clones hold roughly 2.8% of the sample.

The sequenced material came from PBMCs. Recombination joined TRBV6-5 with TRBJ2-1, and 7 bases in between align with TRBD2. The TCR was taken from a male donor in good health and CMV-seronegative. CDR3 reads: CATSRAGPYNEQFF. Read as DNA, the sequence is TGTGCCACCTCGAGAGCGGGGCCTTACAATGAGCAGTTCTTC.